This entry lists 21 T cell receptor beta chains sequenced from one sample in a study of regulatory T cells in long-lasting Graves disease. CDR3 regions were amplified by Arm-PCR using iRepertoire HTBI primers to build TCR beta libraries. TCRdb reprocessed the multiplex PCR reads with MiXCR, giving one entry per CDR3 protein. There are some 250,000 distinct CDR3 sequences in the sample; about 17% occur only once, and about 15% lies in the top ten. Time point: newly diagnosed GD, antithyroid drugs for less than 3 months. Extracted RNA from PBMCs served as the source of the TCR library. These data also featured in a second study, about T cells in Graves' hyperthyroidism and ophthalmopathy.

The material was peripheral blood mononuclear cells (PBMCs), obtained at new diagnosis, from a patient treated with antithyroid drugs. The receptors were gathered from a woman aged 25-40 years with Graves disease.

The genes are TRBV3-1 and TRBJ2-4, with unresolved D. Germline V gene sequence: CDR1 LGHDT, CDR2 YNNKEL (reference sequence). V was cut by 1 base and J by 0 bases, with 13 bases left in between. The CDR3 contains 17 residues. The CDR3 DNA reads TGTGCCAGCAGCCAAGGAGGTTGGGCACTAGCCAAAAACATTCAGTACTTC. Protein: CASSQGGWALAKNIQYF.

The rearrangement joins TRBV6-5 to TRBJ2-1, with D perhaps TRBD2 (6 bases). CDR3 size: 15 residues. Trimming removed 2 bases at V and 9 bases at J, with 17 bases between. Germline V gives CDR1 MNHEY, CDR2 SVGAGI. The CDR3 DNA is TGTGCCAGCAGTTACCAGACTAGGGCGAACGGTGAGCAGTTCTTC. Translated, it gives CASSYQTRANGEQFF.

This clonotype was observed many times. This chain connects TRBV5-1 to TRBJ2-7; 8 nucleotides line up with TRBD1. V lost 2 bases, J lost 7 bases, and 8 bases stayed unmatched. The germline CDR1 and CDR2 sequences are SGHRS and YFSETQ. CDR3 size: 14 residues. CDR3 bases: TGCGCCAGCAGCTTACGGCCAGGGGGCGAAGAGCAGTACTTC. This codes for CASSLRPGGEEQYF.

The chain recombines TRBV5-6 with TRBJ1-4; TRBD1 is a possible D gene (6 bases). The CDR3 extends over 15 amino acids. Trimming shortened V by 0 bases and J by 5 bases, and 11 bases separated the two germline ends. Germline CDR1 reads SGHDT; CDR2 reads YYEEEE. CDR3 loop: CASSLVWDTNEKLFF. DNA of the CDR3: TGTGCCAGCAGCTTGGTGTGGGACACAAATGAAAAACTGTTTTTT.

This clonotype was picked up many times. The chain employs TRBV5-1 and TRBJ2-7; no definite D call. V was clipped by 2 bases and J by 0 bases, with 15 bases between them. Germline assignment: CDR1 SGHRS and CDR2 YFSETQ. This CDR3 is built from 16 residues. The CDR3 sequence is CASSFGSLDFSYEQYF. In DNA, the CDR3 is TGCGCCAGCAGCTTTGGCAGCCTAGATTTCTCCTACGAGCAGTACTTC.

The table lists this clonotype with many counts. The genes are TRBV6-5 and TRBJ1-1; TRBD1 agrees at 7 bases. The CDR3 covers 17 residues. The trim removed 4 bases at V and 3 bases at J, leaving 14 bases unmatched. CDR1 and CDR2 from the germline V gene are MNHEY and SVGAGI. In DNA, the CDR3 is TGTGCCAGCAGTTTCTGGAGTACAGGGGCGGGGGACACTGAAGCTTTCTTT. Protein: CASSFWSTGAGDTEAFF.

This clonotype was recorded many times. The rearrangement uses TRBV12-5 and TRBJ2-3; no clear D. CDR1 and CDR2 (germline): LGHNT, FRNRAP. The length of the CDR3 is 16 residues. Trimming pared 2 bases from V and 2 bases from J, leaving 14 bases between. CDR3 coding DNA: TGTGCTAGTGGTTTGATGTGGACCCAGATCACAGATACGCAGTATTTT. It yields the protein CASGLMWTQITDTQYF.

The table lists this clonotype with many counts. The J gene is TRBJ1-2, the V gene TRBV3-1; D not resolved. Germline lookup yields CDR1 LGHDT and CDR2 YNNKEL (reference sequence). The V gene lost 4 bases and the J gene lost 6 bases, with 15 bases spanning the gap. CDR3 size: 14 residues. The CDR3 spells CASSLLSASNGYTF. Here the CDR3 DNA reads TGTGCCAGCAGCCTCCTATCAGCTTCAAATGGCTACACCTTC.

In the case of this clonotype: A far larger clone is off by one base, so a read error is likely. The chain links TRBV12-3 or TRBV12-4 to TRBJ2-7; possible D gene TRBD1, 5 bases. The CDR3 runs to 13 residues. Trimming stripped 4 bases from V and 7 bases from J, with 14 bases between. CDR3 protein: CASSSGQDNEQYF. DNA for the CDR3: TGTGCCAGCAGTTCAGGGCAGGACAATGAGCAGTACTTC.

The chain employs TRBV28 and TRBJ2-7, with D maybe TRBD1 (6 bases). CDR3 length: 15 residues. CDR1 is MDHEN, CDR2 SYDVKM, per germline. Trimming stripped 2 bases from V and 2 bases from J, with 13 bases between. The chain's CDR3 is CASSLDRHPAYEQYF. Written as DNA, the CDR3 is TGTGCCAGCAGTTTAGACAGGCACCCGGCCTACGAGCAGTACTTC. Full variable domain (missing parts from reference TRBV28 and TRBJ2-7): DVKVTQSSRYLVKRTGEKVFLECVQDMDHENMFWYRQDPGLGLRLIYFSYDVKMKEKGDIPEGYSVSREKKERFSLILESASTNQTSMYLCASSLDRHPAYEQYFGPGTRLTVT.

This clonotype was found many times. The chain recombines TRBV4-1 with TRBJ1-1; 10 bases are shared with TRBD1. This CDR3 has 15 residues. Germline-derived CDR1 and CDR2 are MGHRA and YSYEKL. The J segment lost 3 bases and the V segment lost 0 bases, leaving 1 base of the junction unmatched. In DNA form, the CDR3 reads TGCGCCAGCAGCCAAGACGGACAGGGGGACACTGAAGCTTTCTTT. As protein: CASSQDGQGDTEAFF.

This chain connects TRBV9 to TRBJ2-7; possibly TRBD2 for D (7 bases). V lost 3 bases, J lost 4 bases, and 17 bases lay in between. This CDR3 region has 15 residues. Germline V lookup: CDR1 SGDLS, CDR2 YYNGEE. The CDR3 bases are TGTGCCAGCAGCGAGGGGGGGGGGGCGCGTTACGAGCAGTACTTC. Translated: CASSEGGGARYEQYF.

V and J are TRBV9 and TRBJ2-3; 8 nucleotides agree with TRBD2. Germline-derived CDR1 and CDR2 are SGDLS and YYNGEE. The V and J ends lost 3 bases and 0 bases, in that order; junction bases with no gene match: 18. The CDR3 runs 20 residues. The CDR3 sequence: CASSGFGAGGKTPSTDTQYF. DNA of the CDR3: TGTGCCAGCAGCGGATTCGGGGCGGGGGGCAAAACCCCTAGCACAGATACGCAGTATTTT.

The chain joins TRBV11-2 to TRBJ2-5; the D is unclear. Per the germline V gene, CDR1 is SGHAT and CDR2 is FQNNGV. This CDR3 is built from 11 residues. The ends were cut back, 7 bases at V and 5 bases at J, with 8 bases in the middle. The CDR3 DNA reads as TGTGCCAGCACCCCCGGGGAGACCCAGTACTTC. Translated, it gives CASTPGETQYF.

This clonotype was detected many times. The genes are TRBV7-2 and TRBJ2-5; D unresolved. Trimming shortened V by 5 bases and J by 2 bases, and 12 bases separated the two germline ends. This CDR3 has 14 residues. Germline V gene lookup returns CDR1 SGHTA and CDR2 FQGNSA. The CDR3 sequence is CASSPSYGQETQYF. In DNA form, the CDR3 reads TGTGCCAGCAGCCCCAGCTACGGTCAAGAGACCCAGTACTTC.

This clonotype was found many times. CDR3 DNA: TGTGCCAGCAGTGGGGAAGGCGGGGGGGCCTACGAGCAGTACTTC. Encoded protein: CASSGEGGGAYEQYF. This chain links TRBV6-1 with TRBJ2-7, with 9 bases that match TRBD2. The V and J ends lost 4 bases and 2 bases, in that order; junction bases with no gene match: 6. CDR1 and CDR2 from the germline V gene are MNHNS and SASEGT. The CDR3 is 15 amino acids.

This clonotype was recorded many times. This rearrangement joins TRBV19 to TRBJ1-2; tentative D call: TRBD1 (5 bases). The CDR3 sequence is 16 residues long. CDR1 is LNHDA and CDR2 is SQIVND in the germline V gene (reference sequence). Trimming pared 7 bases from V and 1 base from J, leaving 19 bases between. The CDR3 sequence: CASTPLGQGGNYGYTF. The CDR3 bases are TGTGCCAGTACCCCTCTCGGGCAGGGCGGTAACTATGGCTACACCTTC.

The table lists this clonotype with a few counts. This chain uses TRBV4-1 with TRBJ1-1, with D tentatively TRBD1 (5 bases). This CDR3 has 16 residues. The germline V gene encodes CDR1 MGHRA and CDR2 YSYEKL. V lost 4 bases to trimming and J lost 2 bases, with 17 bases between them. CDR3 amino acids: CASSPGDRGGNTEAFF. CDR3 bases: TGCGCCAGCAGCCCGGGAGATAGGGGCGGAAACACTGAAGCTTTCTTT.

This clonotype was counted many times. This chain links TRBV20-1 with TRBJ1-1; D uncertain. This CDR3 has 13 amino acids. V was trimmed by 5 bases and J by 3 bases, leaving 13 bases between them. Looked up from germline, CDR1 is DFQATT and CDR2 is SNEGSKA (reference sequence). CDR3 sequence (DNA): TGCAGTGCTCGCAGTCCAAGGGACACTGAAGCTTTCTTT. Its translation: CSARSPRDTEAFF.

This clonotype has a count of ten or more. The CDR3 is CASSDRGGEQYF. In DNA, the CDR3 is TGTGCCAGCAGCGACCGTGGGGGCGAGCAGTACTTC. The gene calls are TRBV7-6 and TRBJ2-7; D tentatively fits TRBD1 or TRBD2 (5 bases each). This CDR3 has 12 residues. Trimming stripped 5 bases from V and 6 bases from J, with 11 bases between. Germline CDR1 SGHVS, CDR2 FNYEAQ.

This clonotype was detected many times. The rearrangement joins TRBV3-1 to TRBJ1-2, with 7 bases fitting TRBD1. This CDR3 is 13 amino acids long. V shed 1 base and J 12 bases; nucleotides not matched to a gene: 8. Germline CDR1 LGHDT, CDR2 YNNKEL (reference sequence). This CDR3 reads CASSQAHAGGNTF. CDR3 nucleotides: TGTGCCAGCAGCCAAGCCCACGCAGGGGGTAACACCTTC.